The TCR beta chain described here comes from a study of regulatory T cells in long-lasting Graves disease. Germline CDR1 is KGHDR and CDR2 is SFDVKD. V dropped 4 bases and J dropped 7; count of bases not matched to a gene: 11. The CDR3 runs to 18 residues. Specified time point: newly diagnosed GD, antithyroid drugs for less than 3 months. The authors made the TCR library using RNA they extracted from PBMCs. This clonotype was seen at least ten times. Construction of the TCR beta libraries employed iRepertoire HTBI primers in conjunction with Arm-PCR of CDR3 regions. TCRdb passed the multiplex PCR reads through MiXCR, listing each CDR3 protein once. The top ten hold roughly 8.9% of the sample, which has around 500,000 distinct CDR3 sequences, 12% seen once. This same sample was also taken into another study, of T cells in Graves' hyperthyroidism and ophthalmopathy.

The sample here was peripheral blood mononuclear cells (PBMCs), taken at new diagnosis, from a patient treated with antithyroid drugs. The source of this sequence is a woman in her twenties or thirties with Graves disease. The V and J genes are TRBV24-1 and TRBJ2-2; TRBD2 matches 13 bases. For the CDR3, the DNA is TGTGCCACCAGTGACAACCGCGGACTAGCGGGAGCAGTCGGGGAGCTGTTTTTT. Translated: CATSDNRGLAGAVGELFF.